Each of the 30 T cell receptor beta chains below was sequenced from the same sample in a study of post-analysis software for immune sequencing data (dated by TCRdb to about 2015). Here is what the overall study found, with its caveats: Roughly 5 TRBV segments, including TRBV5-6, TRBV5-1 and TRBV20-1, were significantly more frequent in patients than controls.

Receptor libraries were prepared by PCR. Sequencing was performed on an Illumina HiSeq 2500. To reduce PCR and sequencing biases, unique molecular identifiers were built into the TCR beta cDNA libraries. TCRdb took the public reads, trimmed them with fastp at Q25, ran MiXCR for clone calling and kept in-frame beta chains. CDR3 protein sequences are deduplicated, and each keeps its most common genes and DNA. The sample table lists about 540,000 distinct CDR3 sequences, approximately 34% of them with a count of one. The ten largest clones represent 4.5% to 7.5% of the sample. These receptors' antigens are unknown. Sequencing input: blood. The receptor set was obtained from a girl aged 2 to 17 with multiple sclerosis.

The CDR3 sequence is CASSARDRASTDTQYF. The CDR3, as DNA: TGTGCCAGCAGCGCTAGGGACAGGGCGAGCACAGATACGCAGTATTTT. V and J are TRBV7-3 and TRBJ2-3, with TRBD1 identical over 9 bases. V lost 5 bases, J lost 0 bases, and 6 bases stayed unmatched. The CDR3 runs 16 residues. Looked up from germline, CDR1 is SGHTA and CDR2 is FQGTGA.

The chain carries TRBV4-1 and TRBJ1-4, with D perhaps matching TRBD1 (5 bases). The CDR3 contains 15 residues. Germline V gene lookup returns CDR1 MGHRA and CDR2 YSYEKL. With 1 base removed from V and 5 bases from J, the gap between germline ends came to 11 bases. The DNA of the CDR3 is TGCGCCAGCAGCCAAGTCCAGGGACCGAATGAAAAACTGTTTTTT. Translated: CASSQVQGPNEKLFF.

The chain employs TRBV29-1 and TRBJ2-4; 10 bases are shared with TRBD1. Germline V gene data show CDR1 as SQVTM and CDR2 as ANQGSEA. V was pared by 4 bases and J by 3 bases, with 3 bases of the junction left unmatched. This CDR3 spans 14 amino acids. Here the CDR3 DNA reads TGCAGCGTTGCGGGGACAGGGGTCAAAAACATTCAGTACTTC. Translating it yields CSVAGTGVKNIQYF.

The rearrangement links TRBV28 to TRBJ1-2, with D uncertain. Trimming stripped 5 bases from V and 5 bases from J, with 6 bases between. The CDR3 runs to 11 residues. Germline CDR1 reads MDHEN; CDR2 reads SYDVKM. This CDR3 is CASSGVYGYTF. Written as DNA, the CDR3 is TGTGCCAGCAGTGGGGTTTATGGCTACACCTTC.

The V gene is TRBV29-1, the J gene TRBJ1-5; D may be TRBD1 (5 bases). This CDR3 is built from 13 residues. Trimming took off 4 bases at V and 0 bases at J, with 7 bases between the two ends. Per germline, CDR1 SQVTM and CDR2 ANQGSEA. The CDR3 DNA reads TGCAGCGTTGGCCAGGGTAGCAATCAGCCCCAGCATTTT. Translation gives CSVGQGSNQPQHF.

Only a few counts were recorded for this clonotype. This sequence joins TRBV6-6 and TRBJ1-2, with D unresolved. CDR1 is MNHNY and CDR2 is SVGAGI in the germline V gene (reference sequence). The CDR3 runs 13 residues. V gave up 0 bases and J gave up 8 bases, with 10 bases separating them. The CDR3 nucleotides read TGTGCCAGCAGTTACTCCGCCACGTGGGGCTACACCTTC. It specifies CASSYSATWGYTF.

J is TRBJ2-1 and V is TRBV5-1, with a tentative D call TRBD1 (6 bases). Germline V lookup: CDR1 SGHRS, CDR2 YFSETQ. This CDR3 has 14 amino acids. Trimming shortened V by 2 bases and J by 5 bases, and 11 bases separated the two germline ends. CDR3 sequence reads: CASSLGGTHNEQFF. The CDR3 bases are TGCGCCAGCAGCTTAGGGGGAACCCACAATGAGCAGTTCTTC.

The V and J genes are TRBV20-1 and TRBJ2-1, with unresolved D. Trimming removed 0 bases at V and 8 bases at J, with 11 bases between. Germline CDR1 DFQATT, CDR2 SNEGSKA (reference sequence). The CDR3 totals 13 residues. For the CDR3, the DNA is TGCAGTGCTAGAGAGAGACTTTCGGATGAGCAGTTCTTC. As protein: CSARERLSDEQFF.

V gene TRBV4-1 combines with J gene TRBJ2-1, with D tentatively TRBD2 (6 bases). The germline CDR1 and CDR2 sequences are MGHRA and YSYEKL. The length of the CDR3 is 17 residues. The ends were cut back, 1 base at V and 6 bases at J, with 19 bases in the middle. DNA for the CDR3: TGCGCCAGCAGCCAAGCGTATATTTCGGGGGAGCCCAATGAGCAGTTCTTC. Translation gives CASSQAYISGEPNEQFF.

This chain joins TRBV20-1 and TRBJ2-3, with D possibly being TRBD2 (6 bases). CDR1 and CDR2 from the germline V gene are DFQATT and SNEGSKA (reference sequence). This CDR3 region has 15 residues. V was pared by 2 bases and J by 2 bases, with 14 bases between. The CDR3 DNA reads TGCAGTGCTAGACGGCGGGGACCGGCCACAGATACGCAGTATTTT. Translation: CSARRRGPATDTQYF.

This clonotype was observed a few times. J is TRBJ1-2 and V is TRBV3-1, with TRBD1 as a possible D gene (5 bases). V lost 0 bases, J lost 8 bases, and 16 bases lay in between. The CDR3 has 15 amino acids. CDR1 is LGHDT and CDR2 is YNNKEL in the germline V gene (reference sequence). The CDR3 bases are TGTGCCAGCAGCCAAGATCAGGGTGGGATTTTCGGCTACACCTTC. Translated: CASSQDQGGIFGYTF.

The chain carries TRBV2 and TRBJ2-1; 8 bases agree with TRBD2. There are 19 residues in the CDR3. Germline V gives CDR1 SNHLY, CDR2 FYNNEI. The V segment lost 4 bases and the J segment 0 bases; nucleotides outside the gene matches: 14. DNA of the CDR3: TGTGCCAGCAGTGGTCCTCTTTGGGAGCGGGGGTTCTCCTACAATGAGCAGTTCTTC. Translating it yields CASSGPLWERGFSYNEQFF.

J is TRBJ1-4 and V is TRBV20-1; D might be TRBD1 (6 bases). The germline V gene encodes CDR1 DFQATT and CDR2 SNEGSKA (reference sequence). This CDR3 is built from 15 residues. Trimming shortened V by 5 bases and J by 3 bases, and 16 bases separated the two germline ends. CDR3 coding DNA: TGCAGTGCTCCGGACAGCTCTGGGGCTAATGAAAAACTGTTTTTT. Translation: CSAPDSSGANEKLFF.

Only a few counts were recorded for this clonotype. The genes are TRBV20-1 and TRBJ2-3, with 8 positions matching TRBD1. The trim removed 0 bases at V and 2 bases at J, leaving 7 bases unmatched. The CDR3 has 16 amino acids. Germline V gives CDR1 DFQATT, CDR2 SNEGSKA (reference sequence). This CDR3 reads CSARDGAGGYTDTQYF. In DNA, the CDR3 is TGCAGTGCTAGAGATGGGGCAGGGGGCTACACAGATACGCAGTATTTT.

The rearrangement uses TRBV20-1 and TRBJ2-7; weak D call: TRBD2 (5 bases). From germline, CDR1 is DFQATT and CDR2 SNEGSKA (reference sequence). Trimming cost V 3 bases and J 3 bases, with 9 bases left between them. This CDR3 contains 12 residues. CDR3 coding DNA: TGCAGTGCTAGGAGGAGGAACTACGAGCAGTACTTC. This encodes CSARRRNYEQYF.

The chain joins TRBV3-1 to TRBJ2-3; possibly TRBD1 for D (6 bases). The germline gives CDR1 LGHDT, CDR2 YNNKEL (reference sequence). Trimming left V 6 bases short and J 3 bases short, with 22 bases between. The CDR3 has 17 amino acids. In DNA, the CDR3 is TGTGCCAGCAGAGAAACGGGACAAACCATGGGGACAGATACGCAGTATTTT. This codes for CASRETGQTMGTDTQYF.

This chain links TRBV20-1 with TRBJ2-3; D call uncertain. Trimming shortened V by 0 bases and J by 3 bases, and 7 bases separated the two germline ends. CDR1 and CDR2 from the germline V gene are DFQATT and SNEGSKA (reference sequence). The CDR3 has 13 residues. The CDR3 DNA reads as TGCAGTGCTAGAGATACCAGGACAGATACGCAGTATTTT. Translating gives CSARDTRTDTQYF.

This clonotype appeared once. The rearrangement links TRBV6-6 to TRBJ1-5; D unclear. This CDR3 is 15 amino acids long. The V gene lost 7 bases and the J gene lost 1 base, with 14 bases spanning the gap. Looked up from germline, CDR1 is MNHNY and CDR2 is SVGAGI (reference sequence). CDR3 protein: CASNELLASNQPQHF. The CDR3 DNA sequence: TGTGCCAGCAACGAGTTGTTGGCAAGCAATCAGCCCCAGCATTTT.

Here the CDR3 DNA reads TGTGCCAGCAGCTTACCCAGGGGTAATGAGCAGTTCTTC. Protein product: CASSLPRGNEQFF. The chain uses TRBV7-8 and TRBJ2-1; maybe TRBD1 (6 bases). Germline CDR1 is SGHVS and CDR2 is FQNEAQ. Between the trimmed V and J ends, which lost 2 bases and 7 bases, there was a span of 9 bases. The CDR3 covers 13 residues.

This clonotype was seen more than once but under ten times. The chain has TRBV19 and TRBJ2-7; 9 bases are a match to TRBD1. Losses at the gene ends were 2 bases for V and 3 bases for J; bases not matched to a gene: 5. The CDR3 is made up of 15 amino acids. Germline V CDR1 and CDR2: LNHDA, SQIVND (reference sequence). CDR3 amino acids: CASSILGQGRYEQYF. Here the CDR3 DNA reads TGTGCCAGTAGTATATTAGGACAGGGGCGCTACGAGCAGTACTTC.

The V and J genes are TRBV12-3 or TRBV12-4 and TRBJ2-5; D perhaps matches TRBD2 (6 bases). Trimming pared 6 bases from V and 5 bases from J, leaving 16 bases between. CDR3 size: 14 residues. CDR3 region: CASRPQLAQETQYF. CDR3 coding DNA: TGTGCCAGCAGGCCCCAGCTAGCGCAGGAGACCCAGTACTTC.

The genes are TRBV15 and TRBJ1-4, with unresolved D. This CDR3 region has 13 residues. Trimming stripped 5 bases from V and 8 bases from J, with 12 bases between. In germline, CDR1 is LNHNV, CDR2 YYDKDF (reference sequence). CDR3 sequence: CATSGELREKLFF. DNA of the CDR3: TGTGCCACCAGCGGGGAGCTGAGGGAAAAACTGTTTTTT.

This chain connects TRBV5-1 to TRBJ2-1, with TRBD2 matching 14 bases. J gave up 6 bases and V 4 bases, and 6 bases lay outside the gene matches. The CDR3 is 16 amino acids. Germline assignment: CDR1 SGHRS and CDR2 YFSETQ. This CDR3 reads CASSTGLAGGSNEQFF. CDR3 nucleotide sequence: TGCGCCAGCAGCACCGGACTAGCGGGGGGCTCCAATGAGCAGTTCTTC.

In this sample, this clonotype turned up a few times. Germline and junction disagree at one end, which may indicate a read error. The V call is TRBV7-9, the J call TRBJ2-3; tentative D call: TRBD1 (5 bases). CDR3 size: 16 residues. CDR1 is SEHNR, CDR2 FQNEAQ, per germline (reference sequence). In DNA, the CDR3 is TGTGCCAGCAGCTCGAAGGCCAGGGTGTTAACAGGTACGCAGTATTTT. It translates to CASSSKARVLTGTQYF.

The V call is TRBV11-2, the J call TRBJ2-5, with 7 bases lining up with TRBD2. The end of the DNA aligns better with TRBJ2-7, so the J call may be wrong. Germline V gene data show CDR1 as SGHAT and CDR2 as FQNNGV. This CDR3 spans 15 amino acids. The DNA for the CDR3 is TGTGCCAGCAGTCTCAATTACGGGGGGATGTACGAGCAGTACTTC. As protein: CASSLNYGGMYEQYF.

V gene TRBV11-2 combines with J gene TRBJ2-7, with a possible D match to TRBD1 (7 bases). Germline values: CDR1 SGHAT, CDR2 FQNNGV. The CDR3 spans 12 residues. Trimming shortened V by 8 bases and J by 10 bases, and 18 bases separated the two germline ends. The DNA for the CDR3 is TGTGCCAGCGGGACAGTGGGGGAGGCCCAGTACTTC. Translation gives CASGTVGEAQYF.

The chain joins TRBV6-1 to TRBJ1-6; perhaps TRBD1 as D (6 bases). CDR1 and CDR2 (germline): MNHNS, SASEGT. CDR3 length: 14 amino acids. V lost 4 bases and J 9 bases, leaving 13 bases between the germline ends. CDR3 in DNA: TGTGCCAGCAGTGGAACACAGGGCGTTTCACCCCTCCACTTT. This translates into CASSGTQGVSPLHF.

The genes are TRBV5-1 and TRBJ2-1; D is unresolved. Germline lookup yields CDR1 SGHRS and CDR2 YFSETQ. Trimming stripped 4 bases from V and 9 bases from J, with 14 bases between. The CDR3 is 13 residues long. The CDR3 spells CASSHETGGEQFF. The CDR3 DNA reads TGCGCCAGCAGCCACGAGACCGGTGGTGAGCAGTTCTTC.

The sample holds a few counts of this clonotype. The CDR3 sequence: CATSRVRESYEQYF. The CDR3 coding sequence is TGTGCCACCAGCAGAGTTAGGGAATCCTACGAGCAGTACTTC. The rearrangement links TRBV15 to TRBJ2-7; D is ambiguous. Germline V CDR1 and CDR2: LNHNV, YYDKDF (reference sequence). Trimming removed 1 base from V and 1 base from J, with 8 bases in between. This CDR3 spans 14 amino acids. The full variable domain, in which reference TRBV15 and TRBJ2-7 provide the parts outside the CDR3, is DAMVIQNPRYQVTQFGKPVTLSCSQTLNHNVMYWYQQKSSQAPKLLFHYYDKDFNNEADTPDNFQSRRPNTSFCFLDIRSPGLGDTAMYLCATSRVRESYEQYFGPGTRLTVT.

The CDR3 sequence: CASSQGGAGYTYGYTF. The CDR3 nucleotides read TGCGCCAGCAGCCAAGGGGGGGCAGGATATACCTATGGCTACACCTTC. The chain employs TRBV4-1 and TRBJ1-2; a weak D match, TRBD1 (6 bases). The V gene lost 1 base and the J gene lost 4 bases, with 16 bases spanning the gap. The CDR3 loop spans 16 amino acids. The germline V gene has CDR1 MGHRA and CDR2 YSYEKL.